These 6 T cell receptor beta chains originate from one sample sequenced in a study of blood T cell repertoires in COVID-19. The repertoire was sequenced with immunoSEQ multiplex PCR; TCRdb's copy has only in-frame clones and lacks some. The data contain under 150,000 clones, under 85% of them singletons. The sample taken for sequencing was peripheral blood. The receptors originated from an elderly woman in a cohort sampled during active or convalescent COVID-19.

This chain links TRBV3-1 (or the pseudogene TRBV3-2) with TRBJ1-2; 8 nucleotides match TRBD1. Germline CDR1 and CDR2: LGHDT and YNNKEL (reference sequence). The CDR3 has 14 amino acids. J gave up 7 bases and V 4 bases, and 8 bases lay outside the gene matches. CDR3: CASSPWQGASGYTF. The CDR3 DNA is TGTGCCAGCAGCCCCTGGCAGGGGGCCAGTGGCTACACCTTC.

Written as DNA, the CDR3 is TGTGCCAGCAGCCCCTCGACAGCTAATGAGCAGTTCTTC. Translation gives CASSPSTANEQFF. The chain joins TRBV7-3 to TRBJ2-1, with D tentatively TRBD1 (5 bases). Trimming removed 5 bases from V and 7 bases from J, with 12 bases in between. Germline CDR1 is SGHTA and CDR2 is FQGTGA. The CDR3 totals 13 residues.

The chain carries TRBV11-2 and TRBJ1-2; the D gene is possibly TRBD1 (5 bases). Looked up from germline, CDR1 is SGHAT and CDR2 is FQNNGV. The CDR3 totals 14 residues. V was clipped by 5 bases and J by 5 bases, with 15 bases between them. CDR3 residues: CASSGADFTYGYTF. The CDR3 DNA reads as TGTGCCAGCAGCGGGGCAGACTTTACTTATGGCTACACCTTC.

This chain links TRBV5-1 with TRBJ2-5; 7 nucleotides agree with TRBD2. The CDR3 runs 15 residues. J gave up 7 bases and V 3 bases, and 12 bases lay outside the gene matches. Germline V CDR1 and CDR2: SGHRS, YFSETQ. CDR3 amino acids: CASSSGSGDDGTQYF. CDR3 nucleotides: TGCGCCAGCAGCTCCGGAAGCGGGGATGATGGGACCCAGTACTTC.

CDR3 DNA: TGTGCCAGTCATTATGACAGGCAGAACACTGAAGCTTTCTTT. Its translation: CASHYDRQNTEAFF. This sequence joins TRBV19 and TRBJ1-1; D might be TRBD1 (6 bases). Per the germline V gene, CDR1 is LNHDA and CDR2 is SQIVND (reference sequence). V was cut by 8 bases and J by 1 base, with 14 bases left in between. The CDR3 runs to 14 residues.

The chain uses TRBV4-1 and TRBJ2-7; TRBD1 matches 9 bases. The CDR3 totals 15 residues. Germline CDR1 MGHRA, CDR2 YSYEKL. The V gene end was trimmed by 0 bases and the J gene end by 0 bases; junction bases not matched to a gene: 0. CDR3 in DNA: TGCGCCAGCAGCCAAGAGGACAGGGGCTCCTACGAGCAGTACTTC. Its translation is CASSQEDRGSYEQYF.